This paragraph reports one T cell receptor beta chain. Antigen: not known. This sample was taken from a study of identical twins. Study results and limitations: Model-predicted out-of-frame TCR alpha sharing fell below observed values in monozygotic twins. Within cord blood, abundant beta clonotypes carried fewer insertions, but memory repertoires showed no such trend. Part of the zero-insertion signal could reflect confounding by invariant MAIT and iNKT cells.

With template switching, a universal primer site was added, and the cDNA carried unique molecular identifiers. TCRdb re-called the 5' RACE reads through MiXCR, storing one row per CDR3 protein. Among around 220,000 distinct CDR3 sequences, roughly 13% were seen once, and the ten largest hold around 9.5%. V lost 6 bases to trimming and J lost 0 bases, with 9 bases between them. Germline loops: CDR1 SGHNT, CDR2 YENEEA. The CDR3 runs to 13 residues. V usage is TRBV11-3 and J usage is TRBJ2-7; D possibly uses TRBD1 or TRBD2 (5 bases each). This TCR derives from a woman under 30 in good health. The sequenced sample was memory (CD45RO+) T cells sorted from blood. The CDR3 loop reads CASRKGTSYEQYF. DNA for the CDR3: TGTGCCAGCAGGAAGGGGACCTCCTACGAGCAGTACTTC. Full variable domain (missing parts from reference TRBV11-3 and TRBJ2-7): EAGVVQSPRYKIIEKKQPVAFWCNPISGHNTLYWYLQNLGQGPELLIRYENEEAVDDSQLPKDRFSAERLKGVDSTLKIQPAELGDSAVYLCASRKGTSYEQYFGPGTRLTVT.